A single sample is the source of the 15 T cell receptor beta chains below, sequenced in a study of blood T cell repertoires in COVID-19. Measured with immunoSEQ multiplex PCR; TCRdb has only the in-frame clones, and not every one. The top ten hold 0.7% to 0.95% of the sample, which has about 200,000 clones, about nine tenths seen once. Material: peripheral blood. These receptors all stem from a woman in her 70s with acute or convalescent COVID-19.

The chain joins TRBV19 to TRBJ2-5, with TRBD2 matching 7 bases. Germline assignment: CDR1 LNHDA and CDR2 SQIVND (reference sequence). The V segment lost 4 bases and the J segment 4 bases; nucleotides outside the gene matches: 6. There are 14 residues in the CDR3. As DNA, the CDR3 is TGTGCCAGTAGTAGCGGGAGAGAGTCAGAGACCCAGTACTTC. Amino acids: CASSSGRESETQYF. The full variable domain, rest sourced from reference TRBV19 and TRBJ2-5, is DGGITQSPKYLFRKEGQNVTLSCEQNLNHDAMYWYRQDPGQGLRLIYYSQIVNDFQKGDIAEGYSVSREKKESFPLTVTSAQKNPTAFYLCASSSGRESETQYFGPGTRLLVL.

The chain joins TRBV6-2 or TRBV6-3 to TRBJ1-4; D is uncertain. The CDR3 extends over 15 amino acids. Deletions cut 2 bases from V and 0 bases from J, with 7 bases between. Germline V gene data show CDR1 as MNHEY and CDR2 as SVGEGT. The CDR3 reads CASSYGGSTNEKLFF. The CDR3 nucleotides are TGTGCCAGCAGTTACGGTGGCTCAACTAATGAAAAACTGTTTTTT.

The rearrangement links TRBV5-1 to TRBJ2-5; 12 nucleotides line up with TRBD2. The CDR3 runs to 14 residues. The germline gives CDR1 SGHRS, CDR2 YFSETQ. V dropped 4 bases and J dropped 3; count of bases not matched to a gene: 1. CDR3 nucleotide sequence: TGCGCCAGCAGCAGACTAGCGGGGGAAGAGACCCAGTACTTC. Translated: CASSRLAGEETQYF.

The chain uses TRBV11-3 and TRBJ2-1, with 8 bases identical to TRBD2. After removal of 5 bases from V and 3 bases from J, the junction contained 3 bases not matched to a gene. This CDR3 region has 14 residues. The V gene's germline CDR1 is SGHNT and CDR2 YENEEA. For the CDR3, the DNA is TGTGCCAGCAGCCATAGCGGGGACTACAATGAGCAGTTCTTC. Its protein is CASSHSGDYNEQFF. Based on the CDR3 plus reference TRBV11-3 and TRBJ2-1, the full variable domain is EAGVVQSPRYKIIEKKQPVAFWCNPISGHNTLYWYLQNLGQGPELLIRYENEEAVDDSQLPKDRFSAERLKGVDSTLKIQPAELGDSAVYLCASSHSGDYNEQFFGPGTRLTVL.

CDR3: CASSLEVLSSYNEQFF. The CDR3, as DNA: TGCGCCAGCAGCTTGGAAGTCTTGAGCTCCTACAATGAGCAGTTCTTC. The V call is TRBV5-1, the J call TRBJ2-1; the D is unclear. CDR1 and CDR2 (germline): SGHRS, YFSETQ. Trimming shortened V by 0 bases and J by 0 bases, and 10 bases separated the two germline ends. There are 16 residues in the CDR3.

The chain couples TRBV5-1 to TRBJ2-2; possibly TRBD2 for D (5 bases). Germline CDR1 and CDR2: SGHRS and YFSETQ. V gave up 4 bases and J gave up 5 bases, with 15 bases separating them. CDR3 size: 15 residues. In DNA, the CDR3 is TGCGCCAGCAGCCCACAAACACCGGGAACCGGGGAGCTGTTTTTT. This gives the protein CASSPQTPGTGELFF.

The chain links TRBV6-1 to TRBJ1-5; D is unclear. The germline V gene has CDR1 MNHNS and CDR2 SASEGT. V lost 0 bases and J 2 bases, leaving 5 bases between the germline ends. The CDR3 sequence is 14 residues long. The CDR3 protein is CASSEAQGNQPQHF. The CDR3 DNA follows: TGTGCCAGCAGTGAAGCCCAGGGCAATCAGCCCCAGCATTTT.

The chain couples TRBV9 to TRBJ2-2, with 10 positions matching TRBD1. CDR3 length equals 16 residues. Germline CDR1 is SGDLS and CDR2 is YYNGEE. The ends lost 4 bases at V and 5 bases at J; junction bases unmatched: 8. The CDR3: CASSFLPGQGTGELFF. CDR3 nucleotides: TGTGCCAGCAGCTTCCTCCCGGGACAGGGGACCGGGGAGCTGTTTTTT.

The chain is built from TRBV5-4 and TRBJ1-1, with D hard to call. Trimming shortened V by 4 bases and J by 0 bases, and 7 bases separated the two germline ends. Germline lookup yields CDR1 SGHNT and CDR2 YYREEE (reference sequence). The CDR3 has 13 residues. CDR3 sequence reads: CASSPQLNTEAFF. In nucleotides, the CDR3 is TGTGCCAGCAGCCCACAGCTGAACACTGAAGCTTTCTTT.

V is TRBV5-1 and J is TRBJ1-2; TRBD1 matches 9 bases. CDR1 and CDR2 (germline): SGHRS, YFSETQ. V dropped 4 bases and J dropped 6; count of bases not matched to a gene: 10. This CDR3 comprises 15 residues. CDR3 loop: CASSTGQGRGDGYTF. The CDR3 nucleotides are TGCGCCAGCAGCACCGGACAGGGGCGAGGTGATGGCTACACCTTC.

The V call is TRBV7-2, the J call TRBJ1-6; no definite D call. V was shortened by 1 base and J by 7 bases, with 11 bases between the two germline ends. CDR3 length equals 15 residues. CDR1 and CDR2 from the germline V gene are SGHTA and FQGNSA. DNA for the CDR3: TGTGCCAGCAGCTTAGAACCGGTGAGGAATTCACCCCTCCACTTT. Amino acids: CASSLEPVRNSPLHF.

The chain has TRBV11-3 and TRBJ1-1; 7 bases match TRBD1. The CDR3 length is 14 residues. V was clipped by 1 base and J by 11 bases; unmatched bases: 10. The germline gives CDR1 SGHNT, CDR2 YENEEA. CDR3 region: CASSLGKGAYRAFF. In nucleotides, the CDR3 is TGTGCCAGCAGCTTAGGAAAGGGGGCTTATCGGGCTTTCTTT.

This chain uses TRBV2 with TRBJ2-2, with TRBD1 matching 8 bases. Per the germline V gene, CDR1 is SNHLY and CDR2 is FYNNEI. This CDR3 contains 15 residues. Losses at the gene ends were 7 bases for V and 6 bases for J; bases not matched to a gene: 10. Here the CDR3 reads CASMRTGSVSGELFF. For the CDR3, the DNA is TGTGCCAGCATGAGGACAGGGTCAGTTTCCGGGGAGCTGTTTTTT.

The V call is TRBV11-2, the J call TRBJ2-3; 8 bases are shared with TRBD1. The CDR3 length is 16 residues. CDR1 and CDR2 from the germline V gene are SGHAT and FQNNGV. The V gene end was trimmed by 4 bases and the J gene end by 1 base; junction bases not matched to a gene: 7. CDR3 DNA: TGTGCCAGCAGCTCCAGGGGGCTCTTGGGCACAGATACGCAGTATTTT. Its translation is CASSSRGLLGTDTQYF. Filled out from reference TRBV11-2 and TRBJ2-3, the complete variable domain reads EAGVAQSPRYKIIEKRQSVAFWCNPISGHATLYWYQQILGQGPKLLIQFQNNGVVDDSQLPKDRFSAERLKGVDSTLKIQPAKLEDSAVYLCASSSRGLLGTDTQYFGPGTRLTVL.

The V gene is TRBV7-6, the J gene TRBJ2-2, with 8 bases that match TRBD1. V lost 5 bases to trimming and J lost 2 bases; unmatched junction nucleotides: 4. CDR1 SGHVS and CDR2 FNYEAQ come from the germline V gene. CDR3 length: 15 amino acids. The CDR3 protein is CASSPGQANTGELFF. CDR3 nucleotide sequence: TGTGCCAGCAGCCCGGGACAGGCCAACACCGGGGAGCTGTTTTTT. Supplemented by reference TRBV7-6 and TRBJ2-2, the full variable domain reads GAGVSQSPRYKVTKRGQDVALRCDPISGHVSLYWYRQALGQGPEFLTYFNYEAQQDKSGLPNDRFSAERPEGSISTLTIQRTEQRDSAMYRCASSPGQANTGELFFGEGSRLTVL.